The clone carrying this T cell receptor beta chain is a singleton in its sample. Produced via immunoSEQ multiplex PCR; TCRdb's table is partial and in-frame only. This sample has 400,000 or so clones, with around 87% found just once. The sample originates from a study of blood T cell repertoires in COVID-19. Germline trimming cut 5 bases from V and 2 bases from J; bases unmatched to any gene: 7. In germline, CDR1 is SGHTA, CDR2 FQGNSA. The CDR3 is 16 amino acids. The material sequenced was PBMCs or T cells enriched from blood (not recorded which). The rearrangement links TRBV7-2 to TRBJ2-3, with 10 positions matching TRBD2. This TCR came from a man aged 40-49 years in a cohort exposed to, infected with or recovered from COVID-19 (not recorded which). The chain's CDR3 is CASSQGLAGATDTQYF. CDR3 sequence (DNA): TGTGCCAGCAGCCAGGGGCTAGCGGGAGCCACAGATACGCAGTATTTT.